A selection of T cell receptor beta chains follows, all from one sample in a study of blood T cells in healthy people across ages. TCRdb re-called the 5' RACE reads with MiXCR, one entry per CDR3 protein. The sample carries more than 500,000 distinct CDR3 sequences, roughly 29% recorded once. The material sequenced was blood. These receptors were collected from a woman between 65 and 79 years old in good health. Each CDR3 is given with its conserved first and last residue. The order of the fields is J gene, D gene, clone size, V gene, CDR3 DNA, CDR3 protein. D genes are given only for firm matches. Size is omitted from some rows. Given values are once, few, many or a class for expanded clones.

J: TRBJ2-7; D: TRBD1; size: few; V: TRBV4-2; DNA: TGTGCCAGCAGCCGCCTACTTCCGGGACAGGAGAGCTACGAGCAGTACTTC; CDR3: CASSRLLPGQESYEQYF
J: TRBJ2-2; D: TRBD2; size: .; V: TRBV12-3/TRBV12-4; DNA: TGTGCCAGCACCACCGGGACTAGCGGGACGGGTACCCTTTGGAGGGAGCTGTTTTTT; CDR3: CASTTGTSGTGTLWRELFF
J: TRBJ1-6; D: .; size: .; V: TRBV7-9; DNA: TGTGCCAGCAGCTTATCGACAGGTGCTTCACCCCTCCACTTT; CDR3: CASSLSTGASPLHF
J: TRBJ1-4; D: .; size: .; V: TRBV7-2; DNA: TGTGCCAGCAGCTTAGGAGTACCTGAAAAACTGTTTTTT; CDR3: CASSLGVPEKLFF
J: TRBJ2-4; D: .; size: .; V: TRBV7-2; DNA: TGTGCCAGCAGCCTCCGGACGTCGGGTAAAAACATTCAGTACTTC; CDR3: CASSLRTSGKNIQYF
J: TRBJ1-1; D: .; size: .; V: TRBV7-2; DNA: TGTGCCAGCAGCTTCTCGGAGGGGACTGAAGCTTTCTTT; CDR3: CASSFSEGTEAFF
J: TRBJ2-5; D: TRBD2; size: .; V: TRBV6-2/TRBV6-3; DNA: TGTGCCAGCAGTTCTGCTAGCGGGGGGCAAGAGACCCAGTACTTC; CDR3: CASSSASGGQETQYF
J: TRBJ1-6; D: TRBD1; size: .; V: TRBV7-9; DNA: TGTGCCAGCAGCTACCGGACAGGGGGGAATTCACCCCTCCACTTT; CDR3: CASSYRTGGNSPLHF
J: TRBJ2-1; D: TRBD2; size: many; V: TRBV12-3/TRBV12-4; DNA: TGTGCCAGCAGCCTAGCGGGGGAGCAGTTCTTC; CDR3: CASSLAGEQFF
J: TRBJ2-5; D: TRBD1; size: .; V: TRBV4-1; DNA: TGCGCCAGCAGCCTTGGACAGGGTCGATGGCAAGAGACCCAGTACTTC; CDR3: CASSLGQGRWQETQYF
J: TRBJ1-2; D: .; size: .; V: TRBV7-2; DNA: TGTGCCAGCAGCACCCCGGGGCACTATGGCTACACCTTC; CDR3: CASSTPGHYGYTF
J: TRBJ1-1; D: .; size: few; V: TRBV6-2/TRBV6-3; DNA: TGTGCCAGCAGATCTACACCTGAAGCTTTCTTT; CDR3: CASRSTPEAFF
J: TRBJ2-2; D: .; size: .; V: TRBV6-8; DNA: TGTGCCAGCAGTTACTTCGGCGGGTCGCCCGGGGAGCTGTTTTTT; CDR3: CASSYFGGSPGELFF
J: TRBJ1-5; D: .; size: .; V: TRBV16; DNA: TGTGCCAGCAGCCTAACGGAGAATTATCAGCCCCAGCATTTT; CDR3: CASSLTENYQPQHF
J: TRBJ1-5; D: TRBD1; size: few; V: TRBV12-3/TRBV12-4; DNA: TGTGCCAGCAGTCGGACCTCAGGGGGGGGCAATCAGCCCCAGCATTTT; CDR3: CASSRTSGGGNQPQHF
J: TRBJ2-1; D: TRBD1; size: few; V: TRBV5-1; DNA: TGCGCCAGCAGCTCGGACAGGACGAATGAGCAGTTCTTC; CDR3: CASSSDRTNEQFF
J: TRBJ1-2; D: .; size: .; V: TRBV20-1; DNA: TGCAGTGCTAGCCCCGGCCCTGCAATATCCTATGGCTACACCTTC; CDR3: CSASPGPAISYGYTF
J: TRBJ1-2; D: .; size: .; V: TRBV25-1; DNA: TGTGCCAGCAGTGAATACTTCCTCGGGGACTATGGCTACACCTTC; CDR3: CASSEYFLGDYGYTF
J: TRBJ1-1; D: .; size: .; V: TRBV6-2/TRBV6-3; DNA: TGTGCCGTTTCTGGAACTGAAGCTCTCTTT; CDR3: CAVSGTEALF